The clone carrying this T cell receptor (beta chain) was found a few times. This entry is derived from a study of blood T cell repertoires in COVID-19. Study background: There were acute and convalescent COVID-19 samples, and they came from the United States, Italy and Spain. Sources were T cells, B-cell-depleted T cells, or PBMCs; the material itself was cDNA or gDNA.

CDR1 is MDHEN, CDR2 SYDVKM, per germline. The V end lost 8 bases, the J end lost 5 bases, and 15 bases lay between the germline ends. CDR3 size: 14 residues. In the source study's methods: Estimation of nucleated cell counts relied on the amplification of reference gene primers. Profiled with immunoSEQ multiplex PCR; TCRdb holds only in-frame clones, not every one. V and J calls and clone size follow that table, whereas D and trimming were derived from the DNA. This table holds 120,000 to 150,000 clones, 82% found once. J is TRBJ2-2 and V is TRBV28; maybe TRBD1 (7 bases). The TCR originated in a woman older than 75 with acute or convalescent COVID-19. Sequenced input: peripheral blood. The CDR3 spells CASAGGLRTGELFF. The CDR3, as DNA: TGTGCCAGCGCAGGGGGGCTTAGGACCGGGGAGCTGTTTTTT.